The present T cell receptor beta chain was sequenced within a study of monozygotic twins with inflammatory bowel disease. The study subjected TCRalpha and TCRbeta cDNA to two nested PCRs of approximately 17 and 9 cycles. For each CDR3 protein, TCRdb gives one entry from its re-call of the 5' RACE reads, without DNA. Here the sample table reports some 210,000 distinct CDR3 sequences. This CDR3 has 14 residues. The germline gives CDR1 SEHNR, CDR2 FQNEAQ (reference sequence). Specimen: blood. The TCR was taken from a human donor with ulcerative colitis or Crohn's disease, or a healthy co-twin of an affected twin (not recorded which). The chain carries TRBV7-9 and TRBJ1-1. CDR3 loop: CASSPAGGDTEAFF.